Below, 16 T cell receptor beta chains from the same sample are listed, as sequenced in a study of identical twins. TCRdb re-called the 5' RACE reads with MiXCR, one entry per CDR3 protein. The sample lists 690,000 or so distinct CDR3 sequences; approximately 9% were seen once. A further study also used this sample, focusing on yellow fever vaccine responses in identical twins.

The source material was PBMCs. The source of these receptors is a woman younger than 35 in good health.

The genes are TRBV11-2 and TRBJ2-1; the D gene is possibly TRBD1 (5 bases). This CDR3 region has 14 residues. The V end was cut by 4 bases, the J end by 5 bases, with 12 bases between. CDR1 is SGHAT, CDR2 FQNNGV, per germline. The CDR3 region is CASSSQGIHNEQFF. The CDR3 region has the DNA TGTGCCAGCAGCTCGCAGGGTATCCACAATGAGCAGTTCTTC.

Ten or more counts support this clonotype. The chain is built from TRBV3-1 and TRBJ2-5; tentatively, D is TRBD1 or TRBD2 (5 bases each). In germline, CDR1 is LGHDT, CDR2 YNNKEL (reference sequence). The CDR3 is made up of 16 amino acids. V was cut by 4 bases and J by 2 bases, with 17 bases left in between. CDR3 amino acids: CASSRGTAIIQETQYF. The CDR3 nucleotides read TGTGCCAGCAGCCGTGGGACCGCGATCATACAAGAGACCCAGTACTTC.

The DNA for the CDR3 is TGTGCCAGCAGCTTGGCACAGGGGCCACTTTACGAGCAGTACTTC. This gives the protein CASSLAQGPLYEQYF. V usage is TRBV5-5 and J usage is TRBJ2-7, with 7 positions matching TRBD1. The CDR3 is made up of 15 amino acids. V trimming: 0 bases; J trimming: 4 bases; junction bases outside the gene matches: 7. Germline values: CDR1 SGHKS, CDR2 YYEKEE (reference sequence).

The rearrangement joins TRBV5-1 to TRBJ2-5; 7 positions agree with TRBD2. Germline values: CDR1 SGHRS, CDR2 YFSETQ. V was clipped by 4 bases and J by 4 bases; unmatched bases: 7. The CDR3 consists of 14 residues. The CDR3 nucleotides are TGCGCCAGCAGCCAACCTCGGGGGGTAGAGACCCAGTACTTC. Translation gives CASSQPRGVETQYF.

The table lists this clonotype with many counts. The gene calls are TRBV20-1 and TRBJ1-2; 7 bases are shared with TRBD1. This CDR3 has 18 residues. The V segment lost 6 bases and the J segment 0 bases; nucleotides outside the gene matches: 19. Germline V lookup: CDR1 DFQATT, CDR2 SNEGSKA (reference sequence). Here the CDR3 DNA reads TGCAGTGCCTCGACCGCGCGGGACAGCCGAGGAGCTAACTATGGCTACACCTTC. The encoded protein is CSASTARDSRGANYGYTF.

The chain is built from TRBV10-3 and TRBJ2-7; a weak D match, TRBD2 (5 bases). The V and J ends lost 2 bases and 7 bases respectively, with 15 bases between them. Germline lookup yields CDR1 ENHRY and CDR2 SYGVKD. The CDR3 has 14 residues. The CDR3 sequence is CAISELSGFGEQYF. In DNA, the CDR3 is TGTGCCATCAGTGAGCTAAGCGGTTTCGGGGAGCAGTACTTC.

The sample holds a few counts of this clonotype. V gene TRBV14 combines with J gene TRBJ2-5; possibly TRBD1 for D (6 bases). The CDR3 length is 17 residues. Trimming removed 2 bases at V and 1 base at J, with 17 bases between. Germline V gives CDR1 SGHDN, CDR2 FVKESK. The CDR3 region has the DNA TGTGCCAGCAGCCAATCCAGGGGAAATCCGGTCCAAGAGACCCAGTACTTC. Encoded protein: CASSQSRGNPVQETQYF.

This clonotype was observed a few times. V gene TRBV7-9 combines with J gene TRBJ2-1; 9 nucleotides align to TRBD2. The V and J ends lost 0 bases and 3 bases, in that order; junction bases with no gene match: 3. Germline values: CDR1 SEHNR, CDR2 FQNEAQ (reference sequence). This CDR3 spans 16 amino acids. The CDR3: CASSLAGGGVYNEQFF. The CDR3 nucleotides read TGTGCCAGCAGCTTAGCAGGCGGGGGGGTCTACAATGAGCAGTTCTTC.

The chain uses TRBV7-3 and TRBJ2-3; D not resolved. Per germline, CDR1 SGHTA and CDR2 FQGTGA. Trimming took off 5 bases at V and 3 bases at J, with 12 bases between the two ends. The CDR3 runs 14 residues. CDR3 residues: CASSPTKWTDTQYF. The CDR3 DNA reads TGTGCCAGCAGCCCAACTAAATGGACAGATACGCAGTATTTT.

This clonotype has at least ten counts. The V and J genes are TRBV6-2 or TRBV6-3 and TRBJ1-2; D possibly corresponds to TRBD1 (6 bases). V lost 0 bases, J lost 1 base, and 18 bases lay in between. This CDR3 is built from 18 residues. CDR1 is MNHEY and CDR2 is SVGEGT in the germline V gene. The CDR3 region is CASSYSIADSAFNYGYTF. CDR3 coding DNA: TGTGCCAGCAGTTACTCGATAGCGGACAGCGCGTTTAACTATGGCTACACCTTC.

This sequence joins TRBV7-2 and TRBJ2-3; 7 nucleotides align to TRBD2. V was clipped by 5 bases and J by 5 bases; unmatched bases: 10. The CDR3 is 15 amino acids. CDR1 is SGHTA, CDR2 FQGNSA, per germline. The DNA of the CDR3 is TGTGCCAGCAGCAGGGCGGGACTAAGGATAGATACGCAGTATTTT. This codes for CASSRAGLRIDTQYF.

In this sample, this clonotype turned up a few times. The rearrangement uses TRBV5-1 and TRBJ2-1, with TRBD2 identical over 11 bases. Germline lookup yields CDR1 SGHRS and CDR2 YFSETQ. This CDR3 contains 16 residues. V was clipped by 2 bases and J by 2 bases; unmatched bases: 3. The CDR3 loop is CASSLTSGSTYNEQFF. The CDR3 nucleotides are TGCGCCAGCAGCTTAACTAGCGGGAGCACCTACAATGAGCAGTTCTTC. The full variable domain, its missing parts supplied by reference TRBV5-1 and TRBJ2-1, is KAGVTQTPRYLIKTRGQQVTLSCSPISGHRSVSWYQQTPGQGLQFLFEYFSETQRNKGNFPGRFSGRQFSNSRSEMNVSTLELGDSALYLCASSLTSGSTYNEQFFGPGTRLTVL.

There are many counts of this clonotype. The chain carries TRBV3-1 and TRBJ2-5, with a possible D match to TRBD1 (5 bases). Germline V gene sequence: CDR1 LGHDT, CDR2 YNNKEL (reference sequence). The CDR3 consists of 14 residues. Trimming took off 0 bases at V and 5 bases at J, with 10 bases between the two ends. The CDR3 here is CASSQDWGRETQYF. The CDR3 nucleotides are TGTGCCAGCAGCCAAGACTGGGGCCGGGAGACCCAGTACTTC.

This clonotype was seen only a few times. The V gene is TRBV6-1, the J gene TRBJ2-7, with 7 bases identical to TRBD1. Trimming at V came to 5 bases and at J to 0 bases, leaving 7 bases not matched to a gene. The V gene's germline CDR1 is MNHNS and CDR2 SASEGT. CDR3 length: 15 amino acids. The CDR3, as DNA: TGTGCCAGCAGTCCCCTGACAGGGAGCTCCTACGAGCAGTACTTC. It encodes CASSPLTGSSYEQYF.

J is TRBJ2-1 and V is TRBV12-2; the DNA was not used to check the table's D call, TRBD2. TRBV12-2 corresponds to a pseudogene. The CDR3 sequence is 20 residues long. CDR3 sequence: CASRLVQIAGGPLLYNEQFF. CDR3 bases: TGTGCAAGTCGCTTAGTCCAAATAGCGGGAGGGCCCCTACTATACAATGAGCAGTTCTTC.

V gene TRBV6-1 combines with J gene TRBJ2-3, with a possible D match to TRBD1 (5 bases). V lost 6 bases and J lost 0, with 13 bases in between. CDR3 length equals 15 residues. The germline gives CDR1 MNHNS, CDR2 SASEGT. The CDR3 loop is CASRDMYSSTDTQYF. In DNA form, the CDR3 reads TGTGCCAGCAGGGACATGTACAGTAGCACAGATACGCAGTATTTT.